The clone carrying this T cell receptor beta chain was counted between two and nine times. Germline loops: CDR1 ENHRY, CDR2 SYGVKD. The CDR3 length is 14 residues. Unmatched junction bases numbered 7, after V lost 6 bases and J lost 5 bases. These data are taken from a study of T cells in Graves' hyperthyroidism and ophthalmopathy. RNA transcripts yielded amplified TCR beta CDR3 regions. In the first-round RT-PCR of the TCR CDR3, the HTBI primer set was used. TCRdb reprocessed the multiplex PCR reads with MiXCR, giving one entry per CDR3 protein. The table shows a few hundred thousand distinct CDR3 sequences, with approximately 25% occurring only once.

The chain couples TRBV10-3 to TRBJ2-3; 8 bases match TRBD2. Material: blood. The sequence was obtained from a man aged 45-65 years with Graves' hyperthyroidism. The CDR3, as DNA: TGTGCCATCAGCGAGAGCGGGAGAGGAGATACGCAGTATTTT. Protein: CAISESGRGDTQYF.